This paragraph reports one T cell receptor (beta chain). The antigen remains unidentified. The sample is drawn from a study of cytomegalovirus exposure and HLA in healthy donors. Study-level results: Accurate prediction of HLA-A and HLA-B alleles (for most subjects) was reportedly achieved from TCR beta sequences.

J lost 8 bases, V lost 0 bases, and 3 bases had no gene match. There are 15 residues in the CDR3. CDR1 MNHNS and CDR2 SASEGT come from the germline V gene. Use of 60 Vbeta and 13 Jbeta primers characterized the PCR. Sequenced by immunoSEQ multiplex PCR; TCRdb stores in-frame clones only, minus some. The table shows 150,000 to 200,000 clones, with approximately 81% occurring only once. The sample was PBMCs. The J gene is TRBJ2-4, the V gene TRBV6-1, with 11 bases aligning to TRBD2. The receptor was derived from a woman between 18 and 30 years old in good health and CMV-seropositive. CDR3 sequence (DNA): TGTGCCAGCAGTGAAGCTAGCGGGGGGGCCTACATTCAGTACTTC. Translation: CASSEASGGAYIQYF.